This T cell receptor beta chain was obtained from a study of identical twins. General observations from the study: Out-of-frame beta sequences exhibited a weaker degree of excess twin sharing. With abundant cord blood beta clonotypes, insertions were fewer; memory repertoires showed no such pattern.

CDR1 is SQVTM, CDR2 ANQGSEA, per germline. The CDR3 is 12 amino acids. After removal of 6 bases from V and 5 bases from J, the junction contained 3 bases not matched to a gene. This clonotype has at least ten counts. Its antigen is undetermined. Each CDR3 protein is one row after TCRdb ran MiXCR on the 5' RACE reads. The sample holds about 690,000 distinct CDR3 sequences; roughly 6% are singletons and the top ten take approximately 2%. The gene calls are TRBV29-1 and TRBJ2-2, with TRBD1 identical over 7 bases. Sequencing used naive T cells sorted from blood. This TCR came from a man aged 18 to 30 in good health. CDR3 bases: TGCAGCGTCACAGGGGTGACCGGGGAGCTGTTTTTT. This encodes CSVTGVTGELFF.